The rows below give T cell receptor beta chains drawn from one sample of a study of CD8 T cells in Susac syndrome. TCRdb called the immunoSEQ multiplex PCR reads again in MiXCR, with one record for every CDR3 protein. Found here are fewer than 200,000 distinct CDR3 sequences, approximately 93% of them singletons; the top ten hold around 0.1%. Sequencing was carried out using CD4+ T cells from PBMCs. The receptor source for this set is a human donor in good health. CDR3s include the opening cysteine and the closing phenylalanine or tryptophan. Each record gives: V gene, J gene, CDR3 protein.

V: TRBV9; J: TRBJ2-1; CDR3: CASSSRGYNEQFF
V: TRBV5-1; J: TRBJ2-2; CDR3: CAGDRILTGELFF
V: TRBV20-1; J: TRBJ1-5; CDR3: CSAGGHSNQPQHF
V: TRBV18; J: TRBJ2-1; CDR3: CASSPPRGRGTYNEQFF
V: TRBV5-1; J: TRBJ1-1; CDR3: CASQEQGNTEAFF
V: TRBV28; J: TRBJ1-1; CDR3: CASRALWVEAFF
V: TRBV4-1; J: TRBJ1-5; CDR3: CASSQVVRDYRQPQHF
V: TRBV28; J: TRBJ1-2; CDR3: CASSRATGGGVVSTF
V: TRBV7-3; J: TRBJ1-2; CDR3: CASSSTAGGYTF
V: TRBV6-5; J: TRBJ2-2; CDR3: CATDGGNTGELFF
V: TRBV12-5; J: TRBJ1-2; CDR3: CASGLVTGAQDYGYTF
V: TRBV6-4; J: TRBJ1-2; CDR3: CASSDQGGYGYTF
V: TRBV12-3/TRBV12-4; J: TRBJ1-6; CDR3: CATSMGKNSPLHF
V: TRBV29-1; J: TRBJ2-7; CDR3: CSVDGNPGQGRYF
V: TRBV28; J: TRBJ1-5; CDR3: CASSQTQGGNQPQHF
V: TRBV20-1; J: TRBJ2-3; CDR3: CSAETSGSTDTQYF
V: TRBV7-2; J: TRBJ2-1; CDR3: CASSSRGVRGGNEQFF
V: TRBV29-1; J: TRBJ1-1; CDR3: CSVDPGPNTEAFF
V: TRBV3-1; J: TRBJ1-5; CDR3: CASSQGGRRDQPQHF
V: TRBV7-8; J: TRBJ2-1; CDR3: CASSLAAAYPGEGQFF
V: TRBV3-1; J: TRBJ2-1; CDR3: CASSQDGGHANEQFF
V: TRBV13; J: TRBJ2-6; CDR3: CASRLRGAGANVLTF
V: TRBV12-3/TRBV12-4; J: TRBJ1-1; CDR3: CASTQKGEAFF
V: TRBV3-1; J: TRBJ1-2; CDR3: CASSHWGGDGYTF
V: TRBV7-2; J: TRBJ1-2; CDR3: CASSGWDRGRSGGYTF
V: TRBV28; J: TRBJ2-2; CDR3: CASHGTGRVETGELFF
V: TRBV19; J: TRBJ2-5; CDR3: CASSMTGGQETQYF
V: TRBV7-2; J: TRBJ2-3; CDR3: CASRGGQAVRDTQYF
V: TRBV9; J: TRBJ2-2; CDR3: CASSTRATGTGELFF
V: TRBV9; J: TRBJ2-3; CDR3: CASSAKNLGPQYF
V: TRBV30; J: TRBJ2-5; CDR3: CAGVRAGETQYF
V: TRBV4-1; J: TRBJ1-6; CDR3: CASSQEVQVRNSPLHF
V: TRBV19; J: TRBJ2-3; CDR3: CASSILTGLTDTQYF
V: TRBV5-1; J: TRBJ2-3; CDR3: CASSLDLAGANTDTQYF
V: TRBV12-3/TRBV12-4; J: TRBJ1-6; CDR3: CASRLTNSNSPLHF
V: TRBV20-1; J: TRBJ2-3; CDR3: CSASKSGPTDTQYF
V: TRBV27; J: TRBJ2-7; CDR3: CASRDRASGGLTYEQYF
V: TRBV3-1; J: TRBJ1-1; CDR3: CASSPPAPYAEAFF
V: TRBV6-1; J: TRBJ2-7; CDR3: CASSEAGFEQYF